This T cell receptor beta chain was captured in a study of blood T cell repertoires in COVID-19. Whole-study context: Samples of COVID-19 (acute and convalescent) were obtained from the United States, Italy and Spain. T cells, B-cell-depleted T cells, or PBMCs supplied cDNA or gDNA.

Source study methods: Cell counts per sample came from amplifying reference gene primers. Some clones are missing from TCRdb's copy, which holds only in-frame ones; the method was immunoSEQ multiplex PCR. V, J and clone size were drawn from that table, and D and trimming were deduced from the DNA. This repertoire shows about 190,000 clones, roughly 73% found once; its top ten account for 2.5% to 3.5%. J gave up 8 bases and V 4 bases, and 2 bases lay outside the gene matches. This CDR3 region has 13 residues. Germline values: CDR1 SNHLY, CDR2 FYNNEI. The V call is TRBV2, the J call TRBJ1-6; 7 positions match TRBD1. This TCR was recovered from a woman of 80 years or more with active or convalescent COVID-19. The specimen sequenced was peripheral blood. The CDR3 spells CASSVTGDSPLHF. DNA of the CDR3: TGTGCCAGCAGTGTAACAGGGGATTCACCCCTCCACTTT.